This T cell receptor (beta chain) was recorded in a study of CD8+ T cells in alopecia areata (dated by TCRdb to the late 2010s). General notes on the study: Treated patients were enrolled in an open-label pilot trial of oral tofacitinib, 5 to 10 mg twice daily, for moderate-to-severe alopecia areata. Patients received tofacitinib for 6 to 18 months and were then followed off drug for 6 months to check for delayed response and recurrence. The study used high-throughput TCRbeta sequencing to examine T cell clonal expansion in alopecia areata, in both the C3H/HeJ mouse model and human patients. For the treated patients, the SALT score, which quantifies what percentage of scalp surface area is affected, served as the measure of disease severity. Scalp tissue and sorted CD4+ and CD8+ peripheral blood T cells from patchy and totalis/universalis alopecia areata patients and from healthy controls were covered by human TCRbeta sequencing. Patients on tofacitinib were biopsied at baseline and after 4 and 24 weeks of treatment, and several of the patients also had a later scalp biopsy. Scalp clonality was compared among normal scalp (n=4), patchy alopecia areata scalp (n=8), and alopecia totalis/universalis scalp (n=8). The RNA source kit depended on sample type: the PAXgene miRNA kit for fixed scalp, the miRNeasy kit for PBMCs, and the RNeasy kit for mouse skin. immunoSEQ multiplex PCR using 35 Vbeta forward primers and 13 Jbeta reverse primers was used to amplify TCRbeta CDR3 regions. Overall results and qualifications from the work: Many expanded lesional clones persisted in scalp and blood during tofacitinib treatment, which may partly explain relapse after stopping treatment. Because the treated cohort was small and had just a single nonresponder, larger studies are needed to establish links between baseline CD8+ expansion and response. Compared with normal scalp, lesional scalp had higher clonality and more expanded CD8+ clones, particularly in alopecia totalis/universalis, a pattern that suggests antigenic drive. Shared TCR sequences between patients were less evident than in mice, which may be partly attributable to HLA diversity in the patient population. Tofacitinib significantly lowered scalp clonality and the number of expanded CD8+ clones among the top 100 scalp clones. Scalp TCR repertoire analysis is complicated because resident alphabeta T cells in normal human skin are also sequenced, whereas mouse skin is dominated by gammadelta T cells.

The time point tag for this specimen amounts to: around 29 days on oral tofacitinib. Taken with the paper, the label for treatment or condition translates to: oral pan-JAK inhibitor, 5-10 mg twice daily. From alopecia areata patients, peripheral blood was collected along with lesional scalp punch biopsies. After PBMCs were isolated by density centrifugation and stained for CD3, CD4 and CD8, a FACSAria was used to sort CD4+ and CD8+ T cells. This clone was observed a handful of times. This clone's antigen is unknown. The sample holds no much larger clone one base away, and base qualities are not on file. Taken from the germline V gene, the CDR1 and CDR2 loops are KGHSH and LQKENI. Reading from cysteine to phenylalanine, the CDR3 counts 15 amino acids. Only CDR3 DNA is held: 45 bases, read in frame from base 1. V and J lose 5 bases and 0 bases, and a span of 11 bases separates them. The library relied on the immunoSEQ multiplex PCR assay. RNA was extracted from all samples and reverse transcribed into cDNA as template for TCR sequencing. SuperScript III was used to make first-strand cDNA, primed with a 2:1 mix of oligo-dT and random hexamers. Amplification bias was assessed with a synthetic immune receptor repertoire, and residual bias was removed computationally. In the original analysis: Raw reads were preprocessed to remove errors, and CDR3 was defined according to IMGT conventions as the region from the conserved cysteine to phenylalanine. To get clonality, Shannon entropy was normalized by log2 of the number of productive unique TCRs and the result was subtracted from 1. Whether scalp clones were CD4 or CD8 was inferred by matching scalp TCRbeta sequences against CD4 and CD8 repertoires sorted from blood. TCRdb carries this immuneACCESS record with in-frame sequences only. Its versions omit some clonotypes, under half of them owing to an unresolved V gene in the studies checked, with the rest unexplained. V and J calls and clone size are those listed in that table; D and trimming were worked out from the DNA. The sample profile shows 90,000 to 150,000 clones; around 56% of them were found once. The ten largest clones add up to roughly 0.5% of the sample.

The receptor was isolated from a human donor with alopecia areata. The specimen comprised CD4+ T cells sorted from blood, sampled at week 4, from a patient treated with tofacitinib. The V and J segments used are TRBV18 and TRBJ1-3, and perhaps TRBD1 as D gene, on 6 matching bases. The CDR3 reads CASSVEDSSGNTIYF. The sequence in DNA is TGTGCCAGCTCAGTCGAGGACAGCTCTGGAAACACCATATATTTT.